This TCR beta chain is from a study of cytomegalovirus exposure and HLA in healthy donors. Study information: The roughly 120 validation repertoires, a later analysis reported, used the same platform as the 650 to 800 repertoires from the first cohort.

Trimming removed 5 bases from V and 4 bases from J; junction bases left unmatched: 9. Germline CDR1 is SGHAT and CDR2 is FQNNGV. The CDR3 covers 15 residues. On this clone: Its target is not known.

Assay: immunoSEQ multiplex PCR; the TCRdb copy retains only in-frame clones and omits some. The sample comprises about 130,000 clones, roughly 87% of which are singletons, and roughly 9.2% rests with the top ten. Study-level points and caveats: The study listed roughly 160 cytomegalovirus-associated TCR beta chains. Diagnosis of cytomegalovirus status made by the classifier reportedly showed high specificity and sensitivity.

Sequences were obtained from PBMCs. The TCR comes from a woman aged 18-29 years in good health and CMV-seropositive. The gene calls are TRBV11-2 and TRBJ1-1, with 8 bases aligning to TRBD1. The CDR3 coding sequence is TGTGCCAGCAGCCTATCCGGGACAGGTCGCACTGAAGCTTTCTTT. Translated, it gives CASSLSGTGRTEAFF.